These 11 T cell receptor beta chains came from one sample sequenced in a study of T cells in Graves' hyperthyroidism and ophthalmopathy. RNA transcripts were the template for amplifying TCR beta CDR3 regions. The HTBI primer set was used in a first-round RT-PCR of the TCR CDR3. TCRdb processed the multiplex PCR reads anew with MiXCR; each CDR3 protein has one entry. The repertoire has over 700,000 distinct CDR3 sequences, just over 35% of them found once; the top ten carry less than 40%. The sample was blood. These receptors originate from a woman aged 40 to 55 with Graves' hyperthyroidism.

Only a few counts were recorded for this clonotype. The V and J genes are TRBV6-6 and TRBJ1-5; D gene ambiguous. Per germline, CDR1 MNHNY and CDR2 SVGAGI (reference sequence). The CDR3 totals 13 residues. Trimming cost V 10 bases and J 8 bases, with 18 bases left between them. The CDR3 loop reads CATMGTLREPQHF. The DNA for the CDR3 is TGTGCCACCATGGGTACTCTTAGGGAGCCCCAGCATTTT.

The CDR3 region is CASSLEGTATTNYGYTF. CDR3 nucleotide sequence: TGTGCCAGCAGCTTAGAAGGGACAGCTACTACTAACTATGGCTACACCTTC. The chain links TRBV7-9 to TRBJ1-2, with TRBD1 matching over 7 bases. Germline trimming cut 1 base from V and 0 bases from J; bases unmatched to any gene: 8. The germline gives CDR1 SEHNR, CDR2 FQNEAQ (reference sequence). This CDR3 has 17 residues.

This clonotype was recorded many times. The CDR3 DNA reads TGCAGCGTGACGGAGGGGGCCACAGGGGCCAACGTCCTGACTTTC. Protein sequence: CSVTEGATGANVLTF. The V and J genes are TRBV29-1 and TRBJ2-6; tentatively, D is TRBD1 (7 bases). Germline values: CDR1 SQVTM, CDR2 ANQGSEA. This CDR3 has 15 amino acids. The V end was cut by 6 bases, the J end by 4 bases, with 16 bases between.

This clonotype was recorded a few times. This chain connects TRBV12-3 or TRBV12-4 to TRBJ1-4; D is possibly TRBD1 (5 bases). V was shortened by 5 bases and J by 6 bases, with 10 bases between the two germline ends. The length of the CDR3 is 13 residues. CDR3 sequence (DNA): TGTGCCAGCAGTGGGGACGCCCATGAAAAACTGTTTTTT. This sequence encodes CASSGDAHEKLFF.

The CDR3 nucleotides read TGTGCCAGCAGGGGGACAGAACCCTCACCCCTCCACTTT. Protein product: CASRGTEPSPLHF. V gene TRBV6-2 or TRBV6-3 combines with J gene TRBJ1-6; 7 nucleotides match TRBD1. The V segment lost 6 bases and the J segment 10 bases; nucleotides outside the gene matches: 6. Germline CDR1 is MNHEY and CDR2 is SVGEGT. The CDR3 length is 13 residues.

Details on this clonotype: A much more abundant neighbour one base away suggests this may be a read error. V usage is TRBV20-1 and J usage is TRBJ2-7; 13 positions agree with TRBD2. This CDR3 contains 16 residues. J was trimmed by 9 bases and V by 4 bases; bases with no gene match: 15. Per the germline V gene, CDR1 is DFQATT and CDR2 is SNEGSKA (reference sequence). This CDR3 reads CSAMGLAGLAVNGQYF. DNA of the CDR3: TGCAGTGCTATGGGACTAGCGGGGTTGGCGGTTAACGGGCAGTACTTC.

As concerns this clonotype: A junction end diverges from the germline sequence, so it may reflect a read error. The chain employs TRBV10-2 and TRBJ2-2; no reliable D call. This CDR3 comprises 14 residues. Germline V lookup: CDR1 WSHSY, CDR2 SAAADI. The CDR3 DNA reads as TGTGCCAGCAGTTTTCGATGGTGGGGCGGGGAGCTGTTTTTT. Translation gives CASSFRWWGGELFF.

This clonotype appeared many times. The J gene is TRBJ2-5, the V gene TRBV7-2; D is uncertain. This CDR3 region has 14 residues. Germline CDR1 reads SGHTA; CDR2 reads FQGNSA. Trimming pared 3 bases from V and 3 bases from J, leaving 11 bases between. CDR3 residues: CASSFHGPKETQYF. Written as DNA, the CDR3 is TGTGCCAGCAGCTTCCATGGACCTAAAGAGACCCAGTACTTC.

This clonotype was seen only once. The chain recombines TRBV29-1 with TRBJ1-3; D not certain. CDR3 length: 14 residues. The V gene lost 4 bases and the J gene lost 0 bases, with 10 bases spanning the gap. Germline V CDR1 and CDR2: SQVTM, ANQGSEA. The CDR3 DNA sequence: TGCAGCGTTGTCCCCTCCGACTCTGGAAACACCATATATTTT. This gives the protein CSVVPSDSGNTIYF. Combining the CDR3 with reference TRBV29-1 and TRBJ1-3 gives the whole variable domain SAVISQKPSRDICQRGTSLTIQCQVDSQVTMMFWYRQQPGQSLTLIATANQGSEATYESGFVIDKFPISRPNLTFSTLTVSNMSPEDSSIYLCSVVPSDSGNTIYFGEGSWLTVV.

This clonotype was detected only a few times. This chain joins TRBV10-3 and TRBJ1-1; no definite D call. The CDR3 is 16 residues long. V was trimmed by 10 bases and J by 1 base, leaving 22 bases between them. CDR1 ENHRY and CDR2 SYGVKD come from the germline V gene. DNA of the CDR3: TGTGCCAGCAGCCAAGATCGCCCGGGAGGGAACACTGAAGCTTTCTTT. Amino acid sequence: CASSQDRPGGNTEAFF.

V usage is TRBV7-2 and J usage is TRBJ1-1, with a possible D match to TRBD1 (5 bases). The CDR3 has 13 amino acids. The germline V and J ends were trimmed by 5 bases and 10 bases, with 17 bases remaining between them. CDR1 and CDR2 from the germline V gene are SGHTA and FQGNSA. In DNA, the CDR3 is TGTGCCAGCAGCCCGCTCGGGGGTGGGACAGCTTTCTTT. Translating it yields CASSPLGGGTAFF.